What follows are 28 T cell receptor beta chains derived from one specimen sequenced in a study of T-cell reconstitution after alpha-beta-depleted transplantation in children. The TCRbeta library was prepared with unique molecular identifiers. MiXCR, run by TCRdb on the PCR reads, gives a single entry per CDR3 protein. The repertoire includes almost 600,000 distinct CDR3 sequences, about a quarter of them detected once, and under 45% sits in the top ten. Sequences were derived from PBMCs, sampled before TCRalphabeta/CD19-depleted stem cell transplant. Every receptor here comes from a boy in the first two years of life with Wiskott-Aldrich syndrome, due to receive a stem cell transplant.

The rearrangement joins TRBV12-3 or TRBV12-4 to TRBJ2-1; 10 nucleotides align to TRBD2. The CDR3 is 15 residues long. The ends lost 4 bases at V and 7 bases at J; junction bases unmatched: 7. CDR3 protein: CASSYLAGAVNEQFF. In DNA form, the CDR3 reads TGTGCCAGCAGTTATCTAGCGGGAGCGGTAAATGAGCAGTTCTTC.

V and J are TRBV12-3 or TRBV12-4 and TRBJ1-5; TRBD1 matches 8 bases. V was pared by 3 bases and J by 4 bases, with 8 bases of the junction left unmatched. This CDR3 contains 16 residues. The chain's CDR3 is CASSFEGTGLNQPQHF. In DNA form, the CDR3 reads TGTGCCAGCAGTTTTGAGGGGACAGGCCTAAATCAGCCCCAGCATTTT.

The chain employs TRBV15 and TRBJ1-5; D remains ambiguous. There are 18 residues in the CDR3. Germline CDR1 reads LNHNV; CDR2 reads YYDKDF (reference sequence). V shed 0 bases and J shed 2 bases, with 17 bases lying between them. The chain's CDR3 is CATSRDWRSTWGNQPQHF. The CDR3 DNA is TGTGCCACCAGCAGAGATTGGCGTTCGACCTGGGGCAATCAGCCCCAGCATTTT.

In this sample, this clonotype turned up a few times. The chain uses TRBV20-1 and TRBJ2-5, with D possibly being TRBD2 (6 bases). Trimming removed 5 bases at V and 5 bases at J, with 15 bases between. Germline values: CDR1 DFQATT, CDR2 SNEGSKA (reference sequence). This CDR3 has 13 amino acids. The CDR3 DNA reads as TGCAGTGCTCGCGGGATCCCCCGCGAGACCCAGTACTTC. It specifies CSARGIPRETQYF.

The sample holds a few counts of this clonotype. The chain combines TRBV21-1 with TRBJ2-1; TRBD1 is the table's D call and was not checked against the DNA. TRBV21-1 represents a pseudogene. The CDR3 consists of 16 residues. The CDR3 region is CASSKGQGGNYNEQFF. CDR3 sequence (DNA): TGTGCCAGCAGCAAAGGACAGGGGGGAAACTACAATGAGCAGTTCTTC.

This clonotype was counted a few times. This sequence joins TRBV5-1 and TRBJ2-1; possible D gene TRBD1, 5 bases. Germline V gene data show CDR1 as SGHRS and CDR2 as YFSETQ. Trimming shortened V by 3 bases and J by 5 bases, and 18 bases separated the two germline ends. The CDR3 is 16 residues long. The CDR3 spells CASSSRPRVSDNEQFF. CDR3 sequence (DNA): TGCGCCAGCAGCTCCAGGCCCAGGGTATCCGACAATGAGCAGTTCTTC.

The chain couples TRBV5-1 to TRBJ2-3; TRBD1 matches 7 bases. J was trimmed by 3 bases and V by 4 bases; bases with no gene match: 5. CDR1 is SGHRS and CDR2 is YFSETQ in the germline V gene. The CDR3 is 14 residues long. The DNA for the CDR3 is TGCGCCAGCAGCGAAGGACAGGTAACAGATACGCAGTATTTT. Its protein product is CASSEGQVTDTQYF.

This clonotype occurred a few times. V usage is TRBV14 and J usage is TRBJ2-7; 8 nucleotides align to TRBD1. Germline V gene sequence: CDR1 SGHDN, CDR2 FVKESK. This CDR3 comprises 14 residues. The V segment lost 4 bases and the J segment 3 bases; nucleotides outside the gene matches: 5. In DNA, the CDR3 is TGTGCCAGCAGCCGGGACAGGCGGGGCTACGAGCAGTACTTC. Amino acid sequence: CASSRDRRGYEQYF.

This clonotype was found once. At one end the junction does not follow the germline gene, possibly because of a read error. This sequence joins TRBV5-1 and TRBJ2-5; D not certain. This CDR3 spans 13 amino acids. Germline CDR1 SGHRS, CDR2 YFSETQ. CDR3 region: CASSFGSQGTQYF. The CDR3 nucleotides are TGCGCCAGCAGCTTCGGCAGCCAAGGGACCCAGTACTTC.

The gene calls are TRBV29-1 and TRBJ2-3; the match to TRBD1 covers 7 bases. The J segment lost 0 bases and the V segment lost 7 bases, leaving 7 bases of the junction unmatched. The CDR3 spans 14 residues. Germline CDR1 reads SQVTM; CDR2 reads ANQGSEA. The CDR3 DNA reads as TGCAGCGGGGGACAGAAGACTAGCACAGATACGCAGTATTTT. It is translated as CSGGQKTSTDTQYF.

The chain recombines TRBV5-1 with TRBJ2-1; 7 positions match TRBD2. In germline, CDR1 is SGHRS, CDR2 YFSETQ. J was trimmed by 11 bases and V by 4 bases; bases with no gene match: 9. The length of the CDR3 is 13 residues. CDR3: CASSPKLREKQFF. CDR3 sequence (DNA): TGCGCCAGCAGCCCAAAGTTGCGGGAGAAGCAGTTCTTC.

Worth noting for this clonotype: This may arise from a read error, as a much more abundant clone is one base away. The rearrangement uses TRBV12-3 or TRBV12-4 and TRBJ2-7; TRBD1 aligns across 7 bases. After removal of 2 bases from V and 7 bases from J, the junction contained 8 bases not matched to a gene. This CDR3 has 14 residues. DNA of the CDR3: TGTGCCAGCAGTTTAAGACAGGGTTGTTGGGAGCAGTACTTC. Residues: CASSLRQGCWEQYF.

The chain employs TRBV5-6 and TRBJ2-7, with D tentatively TRBD1 (6 bases). The CDR3 consists of 13 residues. Looked up from germline, CDR1 is SGHDT and CDR2 is YYEEEE. The germline V and J ends were trimmed by 0 bases and 8 bases, with 12 bases remaining between them. The CDR3 reads CASSLEGRGKQYF. CDR3 in DNA: TGTGCCAGCAGCTTGGAGGGCAGGGGTAAGCAGTACTTC.

The CDR3 sequence is CASSLVVGGGQETQYF. DNA of the CDR3: TGCGCCAGCAGCTTGGTGGTTGGGGGCGGCCAAGAGACCCAGTACTTC. This sequence joins TRBV5-1 and TRBJ2-5; tentative D call: TRBD1 (6 bases). The CDR3 has 16 residues. Trimming cost V 0 bases and J 1 base, with 13 bases left between them. The V gene's germline CDR1 is SGHRS and CDR2 YFSETQ.

Only a few counts were recorded for this clonotype. The chain links TRBV28 to TRBJ2-7; D is uncertain. Germline CDR1 MDHEN, CDR2 SYDVKM. The V and J ends lost 7 bases and 2 bases respectively, with 6 bases between them. CDR3 length equals 11 residues. CDR3 in amino acids: CASIGPYEQYF. CDR3 bases: TGTGCCAGCATCGGCCCCTACGAGCAGTACTTC.

The CDR3 protein is CASTLHGRLSYEQYF. CDR3 DNA: TGTGCCAGCACCCTACACGGTAGGCTTTCTTACGAGCAGTACTTC. The V call is TRBV12-3 or TRBV12-4, the J call TRBJ2-7; no clear D gene. The CDR3 contains 15 residues. Trimming left V 7 bases short and J 4 bases short, with 20 bases between.

This chain joins TRBV5-6 and TRBJ1-5; TRBD1 matches 9 bases. Losses at the gene ends were 1 base for V and 0 bases for J; bases not matched to a gene: 8. The length of the CDR3 is 18 residues. Germline CDR1 SGHDT, CDR2 YYEEEE. The CDR3 spells CASSLWATGGYSNQPQHF. The DNA of the CDR3 is TGTGCCAGCAGCTTGTGGGCGACAGGGGGTTATAGCAATCAGCCCCAGCATTTT.

The table lists this clonotype with a few counts. The chain couples TRBV29-1 to TRBJ2-7, with D unclear. V was clipped by 6 bases and J by 2 bases, with 14 bases between them. This CDR3 spans 13 amino acids. Germline CDR1 reads SQVTM; CDR2 reads ANQGSEA. In nucleotides, the CDR3 is TGCAGCGTAAAAGAGCAGGTCACCTACGAGCAGTACTTC. Translation: CSVKEQVTYEQYF.

This chain uses TRBV3-1 with TRBJ2-2; D is unresolved. This CDR3 is built from 14 residues. CDR1 is LGHDT, CDR2 YNNKEL, per germline (reference sequence). The germline V and J ends were trimmed by 4 bases and 3 bases, with 9 bases remaining between them. DNA of the CDR3: TGTGCCAGCAGCCCAGGACGGTACACCGGGGAGCTGTTTTTT. Its protein is CASSPGRYTGELFF.

V and J are TRBV7-9 and TRBJ2-7; unclear D gene. The germline V and J ends were trimmed by 5 bases and 3 bases, with 11 bases remaining between them. CDR1 is SEHNR and CDR2 is FQNEAQ in the germline V gene (reference sequence). This CDR3 has 13 residues. The CDR3 sequence is CASSPPTVYEQYF. In DNA, the CDR3 is TGTGCCAGCAGCCCCCCCACGGTCTACGAGCAGTACTTC.

There are a few counts of this clonotype. The rearrangement links TRBV20-1 to TRBJ1-3; 7 positions match TRBD1. The CDR3 is made up of 15 amino acids. Trimming cost V 3 bases and J 2 bases; bases outside gene matches: 7. Looked up from germline, CDR1 is DFQATT and CDR2 is SNEGSKA (reference sequence). CDR3 DNA sequence: TGCAGTGCTAGCGAGACAGGGAGGGCTGGAAACACCATATATTTT. Translating it yields CSASETGRAGNTIYF.

The rearrangement uses TRBV20-1 and TRBJ2-7; 12 positions match TRBD2. Germline V gene lookup returns CDR1 DFQATT and CDR2 SNEGSKA (reference sequence). The CDR3 runs to 13 residues. The V segment lost 1 base and the J segment 6 bases; nucleotides outside the gene matches: 1. The chain's CDR3 is CSARGTSGTEQYF. The CDR3 DNA follows: TGCAGTGCTAGAGGGACTAGCGGGACCGAGCAGTACTTC.

The V gene is TRBV20-1, the J gene TRBJ1-2; no clear D. Germline V CDR1 and CDR2: DFQATT, SNEGSKA (reference sequence). Trimming stripped 3 bases from V and 6 bases from J, with 11 bases between. The CDR3 is 12 amino acids. CDR3 amino acids: CSASRLSHGYTF. The CDR3 bases are TGCAGTGCTAGTCGGCTCTCACATGGCTACACCTTC.

This chain joins TRBV12-3 or TRBV12-4 and TRBJ2-2; TRBD1 or TRBD2 may be the D gene (6 bases each). There are 16 residues in the CDR3. Trimming left V 3 bases short and J 8 bases short, with 19 bases between. For the CDR3, the DNA is TGTGCCAGCAGTTTTGGGGGCCTAGCGATGGCTGGGGAGCTGTTTTTT. Protein: CASSFGGLAMAGELFF.

The chain uses TRBV27 and TRBJ2-6, with TRBD2 identical over 14 bases. The CDR3 loop spans 19 amino acids. Germline CDR1 is MNHEY and CDR2 is SMNVEV (reference sequence). Losses at the gene ends were 8 bases for V and 0 bases for J; bases not matched to a gene: 9. The CDR3 loop is CASGLTSGRGSSGANVLTF. The CDR3 nucleotides are TGTGCCAGCGGCCTGACTAGCGGGAGGGGGAGCTCTGGGGCCAACGTCCTGACTTTC.

This clonotype was seen just once. The chain joins TRBV5-4 to TRBJ1-4; D call uncertain. This CDR3 has 14 amino acids. Germline V gene sequence: CDR1 SGHNT, CDR2 YYREEE (reference sequence). V was shortened by 4 bases and J by 6 bases, with 13 bases between the two germline ends. The CDR3 loop reads CASSQFLFDEKLFF. CDR3 DNA sequence: TGTGCCAGCAGCCAATTCTTGTTTGATGAAAAACTGTTTTTT.

In its sample, this clonotype was seen a few times. The V call is TRBV7-3, the J call TRBJ2-1; 7 bases are shared with TRBD2. The V segment lost 4 bases and the J segment 4 bases; nucleotides outside the gene matches: 7. The CDR3 is 15 residues long. CDR1 is SGHTA, CDR2 FQGTGA, per germline. CDR3 in DNA: TGTGCCAGCAGCTCTCCGGGACTAAGATACAATGAGCAGTTCTTC. Translating it yields CASSSPGLRYNEQFF.

This chain connects TRBV10-3 to TRBJ1-1; 8 bases agree with TRBD1. Germline lookup yields CDR1 ENHRY and CDR2 SYGVKD. The J segment lost 0 bases and the V segment lost 6 bases, leaving 3 bases of the junction unmatched. The CDR3 covers 14 residues. CDR3 amino acids: CAISDRGVNTEAFF. The DNA for the CDR3 is TGTGCCATCAGCGACAGGGGAGTGAACACTGAAGCTTTCTTT.